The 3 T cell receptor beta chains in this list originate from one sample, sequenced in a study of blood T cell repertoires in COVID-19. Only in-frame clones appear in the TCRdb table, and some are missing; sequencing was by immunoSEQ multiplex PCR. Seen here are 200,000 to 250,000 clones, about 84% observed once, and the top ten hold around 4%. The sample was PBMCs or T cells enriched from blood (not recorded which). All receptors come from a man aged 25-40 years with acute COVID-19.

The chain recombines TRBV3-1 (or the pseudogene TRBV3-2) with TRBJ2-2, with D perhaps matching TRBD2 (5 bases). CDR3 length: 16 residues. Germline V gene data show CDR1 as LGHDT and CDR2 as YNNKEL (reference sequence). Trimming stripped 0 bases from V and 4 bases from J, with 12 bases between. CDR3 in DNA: TGTGCCAGCAGCCAAGATACGGGGTTGGGCACCGGGGAGCTGTTTTTT. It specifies CASSQDTGLGTGELFF.

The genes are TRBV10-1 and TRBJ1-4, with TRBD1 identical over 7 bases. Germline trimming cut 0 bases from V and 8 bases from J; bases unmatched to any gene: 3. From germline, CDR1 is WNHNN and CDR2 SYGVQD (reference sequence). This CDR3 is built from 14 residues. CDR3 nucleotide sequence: TGCGCCAGCAGTGAGTCCAGGGGGAGCGAAAAACTGTTTTTT. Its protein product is CASSESRGSEKLFF.

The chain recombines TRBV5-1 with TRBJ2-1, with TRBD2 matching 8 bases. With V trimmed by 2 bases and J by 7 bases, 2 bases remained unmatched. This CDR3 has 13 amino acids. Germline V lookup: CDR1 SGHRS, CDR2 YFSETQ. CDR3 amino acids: CASSFGGANEQFF. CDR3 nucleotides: TGCGCCAGCAGCTTCGGGGGGGCGAATGAGCAGTTCTTC.